The source of this T cell receptor beta chain is a study of shared clonotypes between healthy human individuals. The study's findings and limits: The sole specimen, blood, was sampled, and tissue repertoires likely differ.

Cells designated naive CD8 were CD45RO-negative and were positively selected for CCR7, with terminally differentiated effector memory CD45RA+ cells excluded. Participating donors were healthy, HIV-negative adults free of recent acute infections or vaccinations. Each sample came from a Caucasian adult donor living in Nashville, Tennessee. Across several immunoSEQ plates, the genomic DNA of each subset was split evenly. This table comes from immunoSEQ multiplex PCR, and its TCRdb copy is limited to in-frame clones, with some not included. Among about 2.1 million clones listed, 90% to 95% were seen once. Concerning this clone itself: The antigen is unknown.

The trim removed 5 bases at V and 3 bases at J, leaving 3 bases unmatched. CDR1 MDHEN and CDR2 SYDVKM come from the germline V gene. The length of the CDR3 is 15 residues. The sequence came from a man aged 18 to 30 in good health. Some clones in this sample may be carry-over from other donors' samples. The chain carries TRBV28 and TRBJ2-1; TRBD2 matches 11 bases. The sample taken for sequencing was naive CD8+ T cells from PBMCs. CDR3 region: CASSGGTSGYNEQFF. CDR3 DNA: TGTGCCAGCAGTGGCGGGACTAGCGGCTACAATGAGCAGTTCTTC.